This T cell receptor (beta chain) was obtained from a study of cytomegalovirus exposure and HLA in healthy donors. Per the germline V gene, CDR1 is MNHNY and CDR2 is SVGAGI (reference sequence). This CDR3 is built from 13 residues. V lost 6 bases and J lost 0, with 5 bases in between. The study's findings and limits: The likely explanation for a cluster of highly shared sequence variants was sequencing artifact.

Comments on this clone: The antigen remains undetermined.

Amplification used 60 Vbeta primers and 13 Jbeta primers. Produced via immunoSEQ multiplex PCR; TCRdb's table is partial and in-frame only. The sample has about 180,000 clones; 75% to 85% are singletons. The clonotype comes from a woman in her 30s in good health and CMV-seronegative. Sequences were obtained from PBMCs. This chain connects TRBV6-6 to TRBJ2-2; D ambiguous. CDR3 sequence: CASRETNTGELFF. The CDR3 nucleotides are TGTGCCAGCAGAGAGACGAACACCGGGGAGCTGTTTTTT.